This record covers a single T cell receptor beta chain. The antigen remains undetermined. CDR1 and CDR2 (germline): LNHNV, YYDKDF (reference sequence). The V end was cut by 1 base, the J end by 4 bases, with 10 bases between. This CDR3 has 14 residues. A TCRbeta library incorporating unique molecular identifiers was prepared. Using its own MiXCR run on the PCR reads, TCRdb lists one record per CDR3 protein. Found here are hundreds of thousands of distinct CDR3 sequences, about 12% of them singletons; the top ten hold around 0.76%. This entry comes from a study of T-cell reconstitution after alpha-beta-depleted transplantation in children. The study's findings and limits: Diversity and T-cell counts at one year after transplant derived mostly from new T cells. In patients about two months after transplant, alpha-beta T cells reportedly arose from several hundred expanded graft clones.

This TCR was recovered from a girl aged 2 to 10 with congenital amegakaryocytic thrombocytopenia, due to receive a stem cell transplant. The chain is built from TRBV15 and TRBJ1-1; D unclear. Here the sequenced sample was PBMCs, taken before TCRalphabeta/CD19-depleted stem cell transplant. CDR3 residues: CATSRALLGTEAFF. The CDR3 DNA reads TGTGCCACCAGCAGAGCCCTCTTAGGCACTGAAGCTTTCTTT.